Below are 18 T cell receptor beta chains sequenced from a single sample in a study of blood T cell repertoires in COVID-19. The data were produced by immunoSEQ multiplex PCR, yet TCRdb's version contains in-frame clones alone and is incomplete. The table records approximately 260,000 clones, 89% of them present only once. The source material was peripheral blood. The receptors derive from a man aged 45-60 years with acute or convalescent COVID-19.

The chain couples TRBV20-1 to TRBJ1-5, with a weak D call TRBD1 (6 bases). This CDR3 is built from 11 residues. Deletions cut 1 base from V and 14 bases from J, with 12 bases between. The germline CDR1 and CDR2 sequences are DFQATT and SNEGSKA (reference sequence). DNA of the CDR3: TGCAGTGCTAGAGGGACAGTCCGTGAGCATTTT. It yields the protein CSARGTVREHF.

The CDR3 DNA is TGTGCCAGCAGCCCCCAGGGGAGTTTGTCTGGAAACACCATATATTTT. Protein: CASSPQGSLSGNTIYF. The gene calls are TRBV27 and TRBJ1-3; a possible D gene is TRBD1 (6 bases). The CDR3 has 16 residues. CDR1 is MNHEY and CDR2 is SMNVEV in the germline V gene (reference sequence). Trimming left V 6 bases short and J 1 base short, with 16 bases between.

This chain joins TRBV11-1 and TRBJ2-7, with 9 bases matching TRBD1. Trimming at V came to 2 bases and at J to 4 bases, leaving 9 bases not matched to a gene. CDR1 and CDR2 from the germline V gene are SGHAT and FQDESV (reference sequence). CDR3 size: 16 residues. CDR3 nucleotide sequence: TGTGCCAGCAGCTTAAATCCTGGGACAGGGATTTACGAGCAGTACTTC. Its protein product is CASSLNPGTGIYEQYF.

The CDR3 sequence is CASSLGLDRSYEQYF. The DNA for the CDR3 is TGTGCCAGCAGCCTTGGACTAGACCGCTCCTACGAGCAGTACTTC. The rearrangement joins TRBV7-2 to TRBJ2-7; 7 positions match TRBD2. Germline lookup yields CDR1 SGHTA and CDR2 FQGNSA. V gave up 5 bases and J gave up 0 bases; unmatched junction bases: 7. This CDR3 region has 15 residues.

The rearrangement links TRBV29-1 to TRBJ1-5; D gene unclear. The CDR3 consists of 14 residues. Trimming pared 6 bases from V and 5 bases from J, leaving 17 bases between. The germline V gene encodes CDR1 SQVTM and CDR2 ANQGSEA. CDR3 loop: CSVRESNSDQPQHF. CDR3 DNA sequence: TGCAGCGTGAGGGAGTCCAACAGCGATCAGCCCCAGCATTTT.

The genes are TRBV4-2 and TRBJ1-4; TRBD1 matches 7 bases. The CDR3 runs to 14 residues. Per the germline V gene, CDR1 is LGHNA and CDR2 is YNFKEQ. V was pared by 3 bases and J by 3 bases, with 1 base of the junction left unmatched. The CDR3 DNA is TGTGCCAGCAGCCAGGACAGGCCTAATGAAAAACTGTTTTTT. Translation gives CASSQDRPNEKLFF.

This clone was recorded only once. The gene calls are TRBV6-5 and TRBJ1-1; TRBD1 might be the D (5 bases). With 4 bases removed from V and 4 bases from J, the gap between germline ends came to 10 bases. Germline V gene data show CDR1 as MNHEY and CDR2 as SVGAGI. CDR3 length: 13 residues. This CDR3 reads CASSWGEGTEAFF. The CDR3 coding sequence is TGTGCCAGCAGTTGGGGGGAGGGCACTGAAGCTTTCTTT.

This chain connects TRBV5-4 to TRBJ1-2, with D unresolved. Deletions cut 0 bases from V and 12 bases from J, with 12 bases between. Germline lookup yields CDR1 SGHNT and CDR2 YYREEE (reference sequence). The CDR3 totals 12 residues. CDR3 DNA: TGTGCCAGCAGCTTGGATGGGCCGGTCCACACCTTC. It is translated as CASSLDGPVHTF.

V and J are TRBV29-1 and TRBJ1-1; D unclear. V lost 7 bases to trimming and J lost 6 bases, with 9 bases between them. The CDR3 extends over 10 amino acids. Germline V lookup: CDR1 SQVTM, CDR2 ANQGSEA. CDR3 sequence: CSAGAPEAFF. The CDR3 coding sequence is TGCAGCGCGGGAGCGCCTGAAGCTTTCTTT.

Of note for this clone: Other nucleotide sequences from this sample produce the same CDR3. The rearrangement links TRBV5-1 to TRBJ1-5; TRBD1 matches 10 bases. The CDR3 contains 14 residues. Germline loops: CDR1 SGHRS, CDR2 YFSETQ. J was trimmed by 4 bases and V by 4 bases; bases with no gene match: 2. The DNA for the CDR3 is TGCGCCAGCAGCCCGGACAGGGGGAATCAGCCCCAGCATTTT. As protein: CASSPDRGNQPQHF.

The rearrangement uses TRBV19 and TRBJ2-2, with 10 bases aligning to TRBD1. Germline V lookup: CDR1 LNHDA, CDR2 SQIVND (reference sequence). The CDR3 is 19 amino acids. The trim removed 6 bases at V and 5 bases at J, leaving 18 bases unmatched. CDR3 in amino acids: CASREGSKPGQGYTGELFF. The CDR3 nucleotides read TGTGCCAGTAGAGAGGGATCTAAACCGGGACAGGGGTATACCGGGGAGCTGTTTTTT. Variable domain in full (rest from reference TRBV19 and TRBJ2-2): DGGITQSPKYLFRKEGQNVTLSCEQNLNHDAMYWYRQDPGQGLRLIYYSQIVNDFQKGDIAEGYSVSREKKESFPLTVTSAQKNPTAFYLCASREGSKPGQGYTGELFFGEGSRLTVL.

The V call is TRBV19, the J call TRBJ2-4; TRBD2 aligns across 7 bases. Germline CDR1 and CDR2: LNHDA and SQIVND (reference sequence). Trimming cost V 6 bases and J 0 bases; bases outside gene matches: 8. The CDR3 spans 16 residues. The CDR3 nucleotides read TGTGCCAGTAGGGGCAAGCGGGGTAGAGCCAAAAACATTCAGTACTTC. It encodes CASRGKRGRAKNIQYF. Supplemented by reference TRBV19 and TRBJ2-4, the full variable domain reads DGGITQSPKYLFRKEGQNVTLSCEQNLNHDAMYWYRQDPGQGLRLIYYSQIVNDFQKGDIAEGYSVSREKKESFPLTVTSAQKNPTAFYLCASRGKRGRAKNIQYFGAGTRLSVL.

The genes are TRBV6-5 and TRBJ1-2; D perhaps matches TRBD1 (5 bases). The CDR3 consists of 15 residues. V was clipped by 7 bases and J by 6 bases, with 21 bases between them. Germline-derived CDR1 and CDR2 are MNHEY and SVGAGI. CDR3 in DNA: TGTGCCAGCATAGATTTGGCCCGGGGGAATAATGGCTACACCTTC. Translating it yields CASIDLARGNNGYTF.

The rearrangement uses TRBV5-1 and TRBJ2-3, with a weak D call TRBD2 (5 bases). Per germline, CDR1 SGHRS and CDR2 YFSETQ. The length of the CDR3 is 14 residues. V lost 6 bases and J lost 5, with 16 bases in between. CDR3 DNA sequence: TGCGCCAGCACCCCGAGACTACGGAGAGATACGCAGTATTTT. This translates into CASTPRLRRDTQYF.

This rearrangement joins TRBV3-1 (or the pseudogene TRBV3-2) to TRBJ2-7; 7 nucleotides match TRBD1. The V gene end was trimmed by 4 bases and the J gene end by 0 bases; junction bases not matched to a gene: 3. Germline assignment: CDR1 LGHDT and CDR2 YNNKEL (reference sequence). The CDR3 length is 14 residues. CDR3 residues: CASSPRDSSYEQYF. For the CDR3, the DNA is TGTGCCAGCAGCCCCCGGGACAGCTCCTACGAGCAGTACTTC.

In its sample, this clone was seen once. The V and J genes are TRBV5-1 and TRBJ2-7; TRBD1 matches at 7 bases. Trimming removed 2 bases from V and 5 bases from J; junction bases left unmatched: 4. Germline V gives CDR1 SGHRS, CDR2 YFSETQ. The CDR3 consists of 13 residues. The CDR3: CASSFRQGNEQYF. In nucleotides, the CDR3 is TGCGCCAGCAGCTTTCGACAGGGTAACGAGCAGTACTTC. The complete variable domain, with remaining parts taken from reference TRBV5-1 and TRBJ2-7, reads KAGVTQTPRYLIKTRGQQVTLSCSPISGHRSVSWYQQTPGQGLQFLFEYFSETQRNKGNFPGRFSGRQFSNSRSEMNVSTLELGDSALYLCASSFRQGNEQYFGPGTRLTVT.

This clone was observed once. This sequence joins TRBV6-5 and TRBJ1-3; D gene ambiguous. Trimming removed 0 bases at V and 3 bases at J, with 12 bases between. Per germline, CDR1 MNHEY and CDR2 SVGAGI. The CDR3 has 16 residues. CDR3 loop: CASSYSERLYGNTIYF. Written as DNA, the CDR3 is TGTGCCAGCAGTTACTCCGAGAGGTTGTATGGAAACACCATATATTTT.

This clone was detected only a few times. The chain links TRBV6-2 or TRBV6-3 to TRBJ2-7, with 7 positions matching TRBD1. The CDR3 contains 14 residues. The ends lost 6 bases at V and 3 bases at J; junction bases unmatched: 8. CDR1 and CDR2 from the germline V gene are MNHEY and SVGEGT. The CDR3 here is CASSLQGEIYEQYF. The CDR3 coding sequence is TGTGCCAGCAGCCTCCAGGGGGAGATCTACGAGCAGTACTTC.